The clone carrying this TCR beta chain showed up many times. Antigen unknown. The V and J ends lost 5 bases and 5 bases, in that order; junction bases with no gene match: 13. Germline assignment: CDR1 SGDLS and CDR2 YYNGEE. The CDR3 contains 17 residues. In the library, individual cDNA molecules carried attached unique molecular identifiers. TCRdb independently ran MiXCR on the 5' RACE reads; one entry per CDR3 protein. The sample records 50,000 to 60,000 distinct CDR3 sequences, about 8.4% being singletons. This sample was included in a study of early T cells in non-severe SARS-CoV-2 infection. Study at large: Bulk RNA isolated from unsorted whole blood underwent sequencing; chains were not paired.

Study-wide results and limits: VDJdb matches were skewed toward anti-spike CD8 T cell responses.

This receptor was identified in an adult who was a healthcare worker with PCR-confirmed SARS-CoV-2 infection or an uninfected control (not recorded which). The rearrangement links TRBV9 to TRBJ2-2; 9 nucleotides agree with TRBD1. Sequences were obtained from whole blood. In DNA form, the CDR3 reads TGTGCCAGCAGTCGAGGGGGGACAGGGAGGTTTACCGGGGAGCTGTTTTTT. Its translation: CASSRGGTGRFTGELFF. The full variable domain, in which reference TRBV9 and TRBJ2-2 provide the parts outside the CDR3, is DSGVTQTPKHLITATGQRVTLRCSPRSGDLSVYWYQQSLDQGLQFLIQYYNGEERAKGNILERFSAQQFPDLHSELNLSSLELGDSALYFCASSRGGTGRFTGELFFGEGSRLTVL.